The sequence of this TCR beta chain was determined in a study of tissue T cells after allogeneic stem cell transplantation. Survey-depth TCRbeta CDR3 sequencing reported V/J genes and productive frequencies. This table comes from immunoSEQ multiplex PCR, and its TCRdb copy is limited to in-frame clones, with some not included. The repertoire holds 20,000 to 25,000 clones, with roughly 80% as singletons. The study, taken as a whole, reports: Anatomically similar tissues had similar TCR repertoires within each patient.

Retrospectively chosen non-transplant comparators had other cancers and at least five gastrointestinal samples, without known gastrointestinal disease. Autopsy tissues included GI tract, liver, skin and lymphoid organs. Of note for this clone: Its antigen is unidentified.

The V end was cut by 3 bases, the J end by 3 bases, with 9 bases between. This CDR3 has 13 amino acids. Germline V gene lookup returns CDR1 SGHTA and CDR2 FQGNSA. The sequence came from a female donor over 55 with lung cancer. V and J are TRBV7-2 and TRBJ2-7, with D unclear. Sample: tissue from the ileum, taken at autopsy. CDR3 bases: TGTGCCAGCAGCTTCGAAAGAAGCTACGAGCAGTACTTC. Its protein product is CASSFERSYEQYF.